This TCR beta chain was captured in a study of neoadjuvant anti-PD-1 for oral cavity cancer. For the study at large: Non-progressing patients received a fourth nivolumab dose near day 43, then surgery on days 50-56. Study-wide points: PBMC Gini-index clonality exceeded responders' in non-responders post-nivolumab. With a few patients per group, TCR findings need larger cohorts.

The germline V gene encodes CDR1 MGHRA and CDR2 YSYEKL. The CDR3 sequence is 14 residues long. The V gene end was trimmed by 5 bases and the J gene end by 1 base; junction bases not matched to a gene: 4. The sample's time point: after neoadjuvant nivolumab, at surgical resection. Profiled with immunoSEQ multiplex PCR; TCRdb holds only in-frame clones, not every one. This table has under 10,000 clones, about 80% appearing once. To note about this clone: Its antigen remains unknown.

The receptor was derived from a person aged 40-85 years with oral cavity squamous cell carcinoma. Sequences were derived from PBMCs, sampled after nivolumab (anti-PD-1) treatment. The chain employs TRBV4-1 and TRBJ1-1, with 7 bases aligning to TRBD1. CDR3 bases: TGCGCCAGCAGCTCACGGACAGGGAACACTGAAGCTTTCTTT. It yields the protein CASSSRTGNTEAFF.